The rows below give T cell receptor beta chains drawn from one sample of a study of T cell responses to AZD1222 COVID-19 vaccine. The repertoire was sequenced with immunoSEQ multiplex PCR; TCRdb's copy has only in-frame clones and lacks some. This table has roughly 140,000 clones, more than 75% appearing once. The specimen was peripheral blood, collected on day 0 of AZD1222 vaccination. The receptors shown here come from an adult in good health. Each CDR3 is given with its conserved first and last residue. The D gene is left open where the match is weak. Size is stated for part of the rows, as once, few or many counts, or as a class when the clone is expanded.

D | size | length | J | V | DNA | CDR3
- | - | 14 | TRBJ1-1 | TRBV9 | TGTGCCAGCAGCGTAGGAGGAGAGAACACTGAAGCTTTCTTT | CASSVGGENTEAFF
- | - | 16 | TRBJ1-1 | TRBV7-2 | TGTGCCAGCAGCTCCCGGGGAGGCGACCAGGGTATCGGAGCTTTCTTT | CASSSRGGDQGIGAFF
- | once | 13 | TRBJ2-7 | TRBV6-2/TRBV6-3 | TGTGCCAGCAGTTACCCACAGGGTGCCGAGCAGTACTTC | CASSYPQGAEQYF
TRBD2 | - | 16 | TRBJ2-3 | TRBV4-3 | TGCGCCAGCAGCCAAGAAGGGACTAGCGGGAGTGGTACGCAGTATTTT | CASSQEGTSGSGTQYF
TRBD1 | - | 12 | TRBJ2-7 | TRBV2 | TGTGCCACGGGGACAGACTACTACGAGCAGTACTTC | CATGTDYYEQYF
TRBD1 | - | 14 | TRBJ2-7 | TRBV27 | TGTGCCAGCAGTTTAGAGGGACAGGCCTACGAGCAGTACTTC | CASSLEGQAYEQYF
- | - | 13 | TRBJ1-6 | TRBV12-3/TRBV12-4 | TGTGCCAGCAGCTACTCCCAGCTTACACCCCTCCACTTT | CASSYSQLTPLHF
- | - | 15 | TRBJ2-1 | TRBV5-1 | TGCGCCAGCAGCCCTACAGGGTCGGGCTACAATGAGCAGTTCTTC | CASSPTGSGYNEQFF
- | - | 13 | TRBJ2-2 | TRBV11-2 | TGTGCCAGCAGCTTTATAGAAACCGGGGAGCTGTTTTTT | CASSFIETGELFF
- | - | 15 | TRBJ2-2 | TRBV3-1/TRBV3-2 | TGTGCCAGCAGCCAAGATGGGACCCCGGCCGGGGAGCTGTTTTTT | CASSQDGTPAGELFF
TRBD1 | - | 13 | TRBJ1-2 | TRBV27 | TGTGCCAGCAGTTTCGGGACAGACTATGGCTACACCTTC | CASSFGTDYGYTF
TRBD1 | - | 16 | TRBJ1-5 | TRBV27 | TGTGCCAGCAGGTTGACAGGGTGGTATAGCAATCAGCCCCAGCATTTT | CASRLTGWYSNQPQHF
- | - | 15 | TRBJ1-1 | TRBV7-3 | TGTGCCAGCAGCTTTCTTCGGGGGAGGAACACTGAAGCTTTCTTT | CASSFLRGRNTEAFF
- | - | 15 | TRBJ1-5 | TRBV19 | TGTGCCAGTAGTATAATCTTATCGGGGAATCAGCCCCAGCATTTT | CASSIILSGNQPQHF
TRBD2 | - | 19 | TRBJ2-7 | TRBV20-1 | TGCAGTGCTAGTGACCTGGGGACTAGCGGACACCTAAGCTCCTACGAGCAGTACTTC | CSASDLGTSGHLSSYEQYF
TRBD1 | - | 15 | TRBJ1-1 | TRBV19 | TGTGCCAGTAGTCCTCAGGGGGGGGTTTGGACTGAAGCTTTCTTT | CASSPQGGVWTEAFF
- | - | 11 | TRBJ1-1 | TRBV6-5 | TGTGCCAGCAGTTTCCATACTGAAGCTTTCTTT | CASSFHTEAFF
TRBD1 | - | 17 | TRBJ1-1 | TRBV19 | TGTGCCAGTAGTATGGGATTCGGGACAGGCATGAACACTGAAGCTTTCTTT | CASSMGFGTGMNTEAFF
- | - | 15 | TRBJ2-3 | TRBV7-9 | TGTGCCAGCAGCTCGGACGGTACTAGCACAGATACGCAGTATTTT | CASSSDGTSTDTQYF
- | - | 12 | TRBJ1-3 | TRBV29-1 | TGCAGCGTTGAAGATTCAGGGCAAATCATATATTTT | CSVEDSGQIIYF
TRBD1 | few | 18 | TRBJ2-3 | TRBV7-8 | TGTGCCAGCAGCTTAGACTCCCTGACAGGGGGGGATAGGGATACGCAGTATTTT | CASSLDSLTGGDRDTQYF
TRBD1 | - | 13 | TRBJ2-7 | TRBV4-1 | TGCGCCAGCAGCTCCGACAGGGGAAACGAGCAGTACTTC | CASSSDRGNEQYF
- | once | 13 | TRBJ1-2 | TRBV19 | TGTGCCAGTAGTATGGCAGGGGCCTATGGCTACACCTTC | CASSMAGAYGYTF
TRBD1 | - | 15 | TRBJ1-1 | TRBV7-9 | TGTGCCAGCAGCTTAACAGGACAGGCCATGGGGGAAGCTTTCTTT | CASSLTGQAMGEAFF
- | - | 16 | TRBJ1-5 | TRBV6-2/TRBV6-3 | TGTGCCAGCAGTTATGACGAAAGAAGAGGCAATCAGCCCCAGCATTTT | CASSYDERRGNQPQHF
TRBD2 | - | 14 | TRBJ2-7 | TRBV5-6 | TGTGCCAGCAGCTTCCGGACTAGACCCTACGAGCAGTACTTC | CASSFRTRPYEQYF